Following are 21 T cell receptor delta chains from one sample sequenced in a study of γδ T cells in repeated Plasmodium falciparum infection. With CATT, TCRdb re-called clones from the multiplex PCR reads. The table includes over 90,000 delta-chain clones, approximately 0.96% detected once. Bulk repertoires came from Vgamma9/Vdelta2+ or Vdelta2-negative gammadelta T cells flow-sorted from PBMC. Sequencing was performed on gamma-delta T cells from blood. These receptors were taken from a pool of human donors (malaria-infected and uninfected, not separated).

The table lists this clone with many counts. The protein that TCRdb holds for this DNA derives from a much larger clone and differs from the translated DNA at residue 13, which likely indicates a read error; the protein shown here is translated from the DNA. The rearrangement links TRDV2 to TRDJ1; TRDD3 agrees at 10 bases. No J gene is reported in TCRdb; it was inferred here by comparing the DNA with germline. V shed 2 bases, J shed 3 bases, and the junction held 14 bases outside the gene matches. CDR3 size: 18 residues. Germline loops: CDR1 GEAIGNYY, CDR2 EKD. The CDR3 DNA is TGTGCCTGTGACAAGGGGGATACGGCCACATCGCAGGCCGATAAACTCATCTTT. Its translation is CACDKGDTATSQADKLIF.

About this clone: TCRdb lists the protein of a much larger clone for this DNA, which differs at residue 14, so this is likely a read error; the protein given here is translated from the DNA itself. The chain uses TRDV1 and TRDJ1; tentative D call: TRDD3 (6 bases). Because TCRdb records no J gene, it was assigned here through a match of the DNA to germline. Germline lookup yields CDR1 TSWWSYY and CDR2 QGS. V lost 1 base, J lost 3 bases, and 27 bases lay in between. The CDR3 sequence is 20 residues long. The CDR3 here is CALGEQRGSPRWDRADKLIF. The DNA for the CDR3 is TGTGCTCTTGGGGAACAAAGGGGCTCCCCACGATGGGATAGAGCCGATAAACTCATCTTT.

A remark on this clone: The protein in TCRdb stems from a much larger clone and differs at residue 4 from this DNA's translation, likely a read error; here the protein is translated from the DNA. For the CDR3, the DNA is TGTGCCTGTGGCCTTCGTACTGGGGGCACCGATAAACTCATCTTT. It codes for CACGLRTGGTDKLIF. The chain joins TRDV2 to TRDJ1; TRDD3 matches at 8 bases. There are 15 residues in the CDR3. Germline CDR1 is GEAIGNYY and CDR2 is EKD. With 5 bases clipped from V and 1 base from J, the junction kept 8 bases outside the gene matches.

Comments on this clone: The protein recorded in TCRdb matches a much larger clone and deviates from this DNA's translation at residue 10, suggesting a read error; the protein here is obtained by translating the DNA. The chain recombines TRDV1 with TRDJ1; TRDD3 aligns across 12 bases. Per germline, CDR1 TSWWSYY and CDR2 QGS. This CDR3 contains 25 residues. The V segment lost 3 bases and the J segment 0 bases; nucleotides outside the gene matches: 29. CDR3 coding DNA: TGTGCTCTTGGGGATTTACGTGCGCCGGCGGACGGACTGGGGGATACTCTACAGTACACCGATAAACTCATCTTT. Protein product: CALGDLRAPADGLGDTLQYTDKLIF.

This clone was observed many times. TCRdb records a much larger clone's protein for this DNA, with a difference at residue 5 that likely arises from a read error; the protein given is the translation of the DNA. The chain combines TRDV1 with TRDJ1, with a weak D call TRDD1 (5 bases). V was pared by 4 bases and J by 2 bases, with 17 bases between. This CDR3 spans 16 amino acids. Germline CDR1 and CDR2: TSWWSYY and QGS. CDR3 region: CALGGEEISLTDKLIF. CDR3 DNA: TGTGCTCTTGGGGGAGAAGAAATCTCTCTTACCGATAAACTCATCTTT.

This clone occurred many times. With a far larger clone one base away, a read error is the likely cause. The sample contains more than one DNA sequence encoding this CDR3. The rearrangement joins TRDV1 to TRDJ1; TRDD3 aligns across 12 bases. Per germline, CDR1 TSWWSYY and CDR2 QGS. This CDR3 contains 22 residues. The CDR3 nucleotides are TGTGCTCTTGGGGAACGGAGGGAGACTGGGGGATACCAAGGGTCGTACACCGATAAACTTATCTTT. Its translation: CALGERRETGGYQGSYTDKLIF.

On this clone: This DNA translates differently at residue 10 from the TCRdb protein, which is that of a much larger clone; a read error is likely, and the protein shown is the DNA's own translation. J is TRDJ1 and V is TRDV1, with D perhaps TRDD3 (5 bases). In the absence of a J gene in TCRdb, the DNA was matched to germline to assign it here. V was cut by 0 bases and J by 0 bases, with 32 bases left in between. The CDR3 totals 23 residues. CDR1 is TSWWSYY, CDR2 QGS, per germline. CDR3 in amino acids: CALGELGGALRASERAYTDKLIF. The CDR3 DNA reads TGTGCTCTTGGGGAACTGGGGGGCGCCCTCCGGGCGTCTGAGCGGGCGTACACCGATAAACTCATCTTT.

Concerning this clone itself: A read error likely explains this, since a far larger clone differs by one base. The limits of the CDR3 on the DNA are not certain, so only TCRdb's listed CDR3 is given. The J gene was not called, though the V gene is TRDV2; TRDD3, as called in the table, went unchecked against the DNA. The length of the CDR3 is 19 amino acids, counting both ends. Per germline, CDR1 GEAIGNYY and CDR2 EKD. CDR3 loop: CACDTMRVWGIGTTDKLIF.

This clone has just a few counts. For this DNA, TCRdb reports the protein of a much larger clone, which diverges at residue 10, most likely from a read error; the protein presented here is translated directly from the DNA. The J gene is TRDJ1, the V gene TRAV38-2/DV8; the match to TRDD2 covers 9 bases. The J gene, missing from TCRdb, was assigned here through DNA to germline matching. J gave up 0 bases and V 7 bases, and 22 bases lay outside the gene matches. Germline loops: CDR1 TSESDYY, CDR2 QEAYKQQN. The CDR3 loop spans 20 amino acids. The CDR3 region is CAYLPSYKGMNIVYTDKLIF. In DNA form, the CDR3 reads TGTGCTTATTTACCTTCCTACAAGGGAATGAATATTGTCTACACCGATAAACTCATCTTT.

In its sample, this clone was seen many times. TCRdb pairs this DNA with a much larger clone's protein that differs at residue 4, likely a read error; the protein shown was translated from the DNA. The V and J genes are TRDV2 and TRDJ1; tentative D call: TRDD3 (5 bases). Germline CDR1 reads GEAIGNYY; CDR2 reads EKD. CDR3 length equals 22 residues. This CDR3 reads CACNTVSRGSVPVYLDTDKLIF. CDR3 sequence (DNA): TGTGCCTGTAACACTGTTTCCAGGGGGTCAGTACCGGTTTATCTAGACACCGATAAACTCATCTTT.

The sample holds a few counts of this clone. With only one base between it and a far larger clone, this is likely a read error. In the same sample, other DNA sequences code for this CDR3. The chain couples TRDV2 to TRDJ1; TRDD3 matches 8 bases. Germline loops: CDR1 GEAIGNYY, CDR2 EKD. This CDR3 contains 18 residues. Here the CDR3 reads CACDTLGPTGDTTDKLIF. The CDR3 DNA reads TGTGCCTGTGACACCCTCGGACCTACTGGGGATACCACCGATAAACTCATCTTC.

In its sample, this clone was seen many times. The protein held in TCRdb is that of a much larger clone and does not match this DNA's translation at residue 7, likely because of a read error; the protein shown is translated from the DNA. The J gene is TRDJ1, the V gene TRDV2; perhaps TRDD3 as D (6 bases). Because TCRdb records no J gene, it was assigned here through a match of the DNA to germline. Trimming left V 3 bases short and J 2 bases short, with 18 bases between. This CDR3 contains 16 residues. Germline V gene lookup returns CDR1 GEAIGNYY and CDR2 EKD. CDR3 residues: CACDSVPGGGTDKLIF. The CDR3 coding sequence is TGTGCCTGTGACTCCGTACCGGGGGGAGGAACCGATAAACTCATCTTT.

As regards this clone: TCRdb records a much larger clone's protein for this DNA, with a difference at residue 4 that likely arises from a read error; the protein given is the translation of the DNA. The chain couples TRDV2 to TRDJ1; the match to TRDD3 covers 8 bases. The CDR3 runs 19 residues. V lost 5 bases and J lost 0; bases outside the gene matches: 19. Germline loops: CDR1 GEAIGNYY, CDR2 EKD. The CDR3 here is CACGPPLGVFGNNTDKLIF. The CDR3 region has the DNA TGTGCCTGTGGGCCTCCACTGGGGGTCTTCGGGAATAACACCGATAAACTCATCTTT.

Comments on this clone: The protein that TCRdb holds for this DNA derives from a much larger clone and differs from the translated DNA at residue 5, which likely indicates a read error; the protein shown here is translated from the DNA. This chain uses TRDV2 with TRDJ1; 7 bases agree with TRDD3. TCRdb supplies no J gene; here it was assigned by aligning the nucleotide sequence to germline. V lost 3 bases, J lost 4 bases, and 22 bases stayed unmatched. Germline V CDR1 and CDR2: GEAIGNYY, EKD. This CDR3 has 19 residues. The CDR3 sequence is CACDALGGGGPTPLDKLIF. The CDR3 region has the DNA TGTGCCTGTGACGCCCTTGGGGGAGGCGGACCAACTCCTCTCGATAAACTCATCTTT.

On this clone: The translation of this DNA and the TCRdb protein of a much larger clone differ at residue 9, probably owing to a read error; the protein shown here is translated from the DNA. CDR3 sequence: CACDTIGSNKLIF. The CDR3 nucleotides are TGTGCCTGTGACACAATAGGTTCCAATAAACTCATCTTT. The chain has TRDV2 and TRDJ1; possibly TRDD1 for D (5 bases). Since TCRdb gives no J gene, matching the DNA to germline was used here to assign it. Trimming cost V 1 base and J 6 bases, with 11 bases left between them. The germline gives CDR1 GEAIGNYY, CDR2 EKD. The CDR3 spans 13 residues.

As for this clone: The amino acid sequence in TCRdb belongs to a much larger clone and departs from this DNA's translation at residue 21, likely a sequencing read error; the sequence shown is translated from the DNA. J is TRDJ1 and V is TRDV1; D is perhaps TRDD3 (5 bases). Here the J gene came from matching the DNA to germline, since TCRdb omits it. This CDR3 spans 24 amino acids. The germline gives CDR1 TSWWSYY, CDR2 QGS. The CDR3 is CALGELVIRGRVVYVEKYTDELIF. Here the CDR3 DNA reads TGTGCTCTTGGGGAACTAGTTATCCGGGGACGGGTGGTGTACGTCGAGAAGTACACCGATGAACTCATCTTT.

Details on this clone: This likely came from a read error, as a far larger clone is one base away. This specimen includes other DNA sequences encoding the same CDR3. The chain uses TRDV1 and TRDJ1; TRDD3 aligns across 8 bases. TCRdb leaves out the J gene; it was filled in here by matching the DNA to germline. Losses at the gene ends were 6 bases for V and 0 bases for J; bases not matched to a gene: 18. Germline CDR1 reads TSWWSYY; CDR2 reads QGS. CDR3 length: 19 residues. The CDR3 DNA reads TGTGCTCTTGGCCTCAGTACTGGGGGGTTTGTCGGTCACACCGATAAACTCATCTTT. This translates into CALGLSTGGFVGHTDKLIF.

The sample holds a few counts of this clone. A read error likely explains this, since a far larger clone differs by one base. Other nucleotide sequences from this sample produce the same CDR3. The chain combines TRDV1 with TRDJ1; D may be TRDD3 (6 bases). Here the J gene was assigned by germline matching of the DNA, as TCRdb has none. The CDR3 spans 24 residues. Germline CDR1 is TSWWSYY and CDR2 is QGS. Here the CDR3 reads CALGELGLPLNSLSLGDPSPKLIF. The CDR3 coding sequence is TGCGCTCTTGGGGAACTAGGATTGCCTTTGAACTCCCTTAGTCTTGGGGATCCCTCCCCTAAACTCATCTTT.

On this clone itself: A far larger clone is one base from this, pointing to a likely read error. This specimen includes other DNA sequences encoding the same CDR3. The rearrangement uses TRDV2 and TRDJ1; D is undetermined. TCRdb offers no J gene call, so here the DNA was matched to germline to obtain one. The germline V and J ends were trimmed by 6 bases and 0 bases, with 10 bases remaining between them. This CDR3 comprises 13 residues. From germline, CDR1 is GEAIGNYY and CDR2 EKD. The CDR3 coding sequence is TGTGCCTGTCGTCCTCGAGACACCGATAAACTCATCTTT. Translating gives CACRPRDTDKLIF.

About this clone: This likely traces to a read error, being one base from a far larger clone. This CDR3 is also generated by other DNA sequences in the sample. The rearrangement links TRDV2 to TRDJ1, with TRDD3 matching over 7 bases. TCRdb carries no J gene annotation; the J gene was assigned here by matching the DNA with germline. Germline-derived CDR1 and CDR2 are GEAIGNYY and EKD. Unmatched junction bases numbered 15, after V lost 3 bases and J lost 0 bases. The CDR3 consists of 18 residues. CDR3 in DNA: TGTGCCTGTGACCTGGTATTGGGGGACACCCGATACACCGATAAACTCATCTTT. Its protein is CACDLVLGDTRYTDKLIF.

This clone was seen a handful of times. Only one base separates this from a far larger clonotype, so it likely reflects a read error. Distinct nucleotide sequences in the sample also encode this CDR3. CDR3 sequence (DNA): TGTGCCTGTGACACCGTGGTCCGATCACCGGGCGATAAACTCATCTTT. As protein: CACDTVVRSPGDKLIF. The chain carries TRDV2 and TRDJ1; no definite D call. Germline matching of the DNA provided the J gene here, since TCRdb leaves it blank. Germline loops: CDR1 GEAIGNYY, CDR2 EKD. With 0 bases removed from V and 4 bases from J, the gap between germline ends came to 17 bases. There are 16 residues in the CDR3.